The sequence of this TCR beta chain was determined in a study of memory CD4+ T cells and cytomegalovirus serostatus. Background on the study: Of the healthy Belgian adults, several were CMV seropositive and about two dozen seronegative.

Profiling relied on immunoSEQ multiplex PCR, and the TCRdb table lists in-frame clones only, not all of them. The sample lists under 50,000 clones, approximately 81% occurring once. The sort gate was single viable CD3+CD4+CD8-CD45RO+ cells for memory CD4+ T cells. In the case of this clone: Antigen unknown.

Study-level results: The CMV-associated TCR signature appears largely within the CD4+ memory repertoire. CD4+ memory repertoires contained 67 of 164 reported CMV TCRbeta sequences.

The clonotype was recovered from an adult in good health and CMV-seropositive. Input material: memory CD4+ T cells from blood.

The CDR3 DNA reads as TGTGCCAGCAGCAAATACACCTACGAGCAGTACTTC. Its protein product is CASSKYTYEQYF. V gene TRBV5-8 combines with J gene TRBJ2-7; no definite D call. With 4 bases removed from V and 2 bases from J, the gap between germline ends came to 7 bases. The CDR3 has 12 residues. From germline, CDR1 is SGHTS and CDR2 YDEGEE.